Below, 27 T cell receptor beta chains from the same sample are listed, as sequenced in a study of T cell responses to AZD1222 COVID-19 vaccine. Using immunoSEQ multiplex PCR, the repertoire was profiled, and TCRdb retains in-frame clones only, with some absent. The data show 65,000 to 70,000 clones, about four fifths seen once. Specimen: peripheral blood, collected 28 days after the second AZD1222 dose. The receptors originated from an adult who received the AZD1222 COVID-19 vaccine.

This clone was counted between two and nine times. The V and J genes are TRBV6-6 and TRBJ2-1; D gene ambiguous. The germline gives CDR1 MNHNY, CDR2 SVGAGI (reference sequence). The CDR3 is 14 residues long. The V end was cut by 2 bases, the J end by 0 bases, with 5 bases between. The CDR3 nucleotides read TGTGCCAGCAGTTACACCAGCTCCTACAATGAGCAGTTCTTC. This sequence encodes CASSYTSSYNEQFF.

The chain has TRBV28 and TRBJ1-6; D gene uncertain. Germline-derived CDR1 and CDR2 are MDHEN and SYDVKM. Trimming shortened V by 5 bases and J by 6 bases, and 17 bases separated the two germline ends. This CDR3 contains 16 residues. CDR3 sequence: CASSTPRGNSNSPLHF. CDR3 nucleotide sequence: TGTGCCAGCAGTACCCCGCGAGGGAATTCTAATTCACCCCTCCACTTT. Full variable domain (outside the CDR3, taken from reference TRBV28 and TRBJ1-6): DVKVTQSSRYLVKRTGEKVFLECVQDMDHENMFWYRQDPGLGLRLIYFSYDVKMKEKGDIPEGYSVSREKKERFSLILESASTNQTSMYLCASSTPRGNSNSPLHFGNGTRLTVT.

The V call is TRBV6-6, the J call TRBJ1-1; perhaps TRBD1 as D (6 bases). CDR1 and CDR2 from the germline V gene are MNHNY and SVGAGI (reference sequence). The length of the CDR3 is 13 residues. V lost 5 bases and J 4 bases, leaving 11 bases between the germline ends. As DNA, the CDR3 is TGTGCCAGCAGTCCAACAGGGCTCACTGAAGCTTTCTTT. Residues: CASSPTGLTEAFF.

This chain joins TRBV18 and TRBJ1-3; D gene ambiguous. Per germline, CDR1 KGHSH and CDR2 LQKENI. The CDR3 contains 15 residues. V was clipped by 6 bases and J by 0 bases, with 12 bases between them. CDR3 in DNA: TGTGCCAGCTCGACTGGACGGAGCTCTGGAAACACCATATATTTT. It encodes CASSTGRSSGNTIYF.

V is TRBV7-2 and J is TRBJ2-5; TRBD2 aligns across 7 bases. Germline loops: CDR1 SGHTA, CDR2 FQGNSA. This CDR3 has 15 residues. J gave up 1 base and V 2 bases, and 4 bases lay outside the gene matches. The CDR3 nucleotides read TGTGCCAGCAGCTTAAACCCTAGCGGCCAAGAGACCCAGTACTTC. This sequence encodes CASSLNPSGQETQYF.

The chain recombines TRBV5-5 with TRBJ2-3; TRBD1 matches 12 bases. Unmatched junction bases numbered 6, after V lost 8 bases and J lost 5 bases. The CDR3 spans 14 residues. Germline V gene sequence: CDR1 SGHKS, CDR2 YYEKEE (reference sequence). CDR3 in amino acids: CASLGTGGQDTQYF. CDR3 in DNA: TGTGCCAGTTTAGGGACAGGGGGCCAAGATACGCAGTATTTT.

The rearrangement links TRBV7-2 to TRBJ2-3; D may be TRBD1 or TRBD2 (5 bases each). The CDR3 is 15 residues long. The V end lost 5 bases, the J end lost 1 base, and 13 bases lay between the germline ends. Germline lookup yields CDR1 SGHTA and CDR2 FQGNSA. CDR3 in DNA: TGTGCCAGCAGCCAAAGAAGAGGGGGCACAGATACGCAGTATTTT. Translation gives CASSQRRGGTDTQYF.

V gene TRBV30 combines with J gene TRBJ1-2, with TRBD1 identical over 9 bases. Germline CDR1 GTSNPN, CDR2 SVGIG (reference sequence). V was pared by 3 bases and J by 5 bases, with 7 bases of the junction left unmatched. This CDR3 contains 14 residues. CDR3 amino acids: CAWRPPGQGYGYTF. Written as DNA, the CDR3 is TGTGCCTGGAGGCCACCGGGACAGGGTTATGGCTACACCTTC. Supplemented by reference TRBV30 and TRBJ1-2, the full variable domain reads SQTIHQWPATLVQPVGSPLSLECTVEGTSNPNLYWYRQAAGRGLQLLFYSVGIGQISSEVPQNLSASRPQDRQFILSSKKLLLSDSGFYLCAWRPPGQGYGYTFGSGTRLTVV.

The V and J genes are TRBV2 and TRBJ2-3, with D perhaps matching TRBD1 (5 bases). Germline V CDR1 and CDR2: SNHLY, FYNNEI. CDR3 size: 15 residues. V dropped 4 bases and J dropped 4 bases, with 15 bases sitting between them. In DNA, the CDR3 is TGTGCCAGCAGTGTTTTCAGGGAAGGGGCAGATACGCAGTATTTT. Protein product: CASSVFREGADTQYF.

CDR3 nucleotides: TGTGCCAGCAGCCTGACCGTGAGCTCCTACAATGAGCAGTTCTTC. This codes for CASSLTVSSYNEQFF. The chain recombines TRBV6-5 with TRBJ2-1; no definite D call. Germline CDR1 and CDR2: MNHEY and SVGAGI. V shed 6 bases and J shed 0 bases, with 12 bases lying between them. The CDR3 length is 15 residues.

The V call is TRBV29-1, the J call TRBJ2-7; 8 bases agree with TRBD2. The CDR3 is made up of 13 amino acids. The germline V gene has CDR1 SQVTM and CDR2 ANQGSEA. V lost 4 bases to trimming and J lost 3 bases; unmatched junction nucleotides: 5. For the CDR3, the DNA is TGCAGCGTTGTTCCCGGGGGGGACTACGAGCAGTACTTC. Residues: CSVVPGGDYEQYF.

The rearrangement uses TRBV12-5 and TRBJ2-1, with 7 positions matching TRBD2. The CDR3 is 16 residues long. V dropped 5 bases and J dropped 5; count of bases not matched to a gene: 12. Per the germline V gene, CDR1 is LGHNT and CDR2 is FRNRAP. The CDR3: CASGPFTSGADNEQFF. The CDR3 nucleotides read TGTGCTAGTGGTCCCTTTACCAGCGGGGCCGACAATGAGCAGTTCTTC.

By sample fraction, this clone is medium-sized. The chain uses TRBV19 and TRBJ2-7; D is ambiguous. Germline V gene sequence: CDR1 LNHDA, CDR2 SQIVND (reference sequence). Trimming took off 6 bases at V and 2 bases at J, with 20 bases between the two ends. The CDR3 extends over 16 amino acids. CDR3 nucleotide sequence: TGTGCCAGTAGCCCCCAAGGACGGACGGCCCCCTACGAGCAGTACTTC. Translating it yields CASSPQGRTAPYEQYF. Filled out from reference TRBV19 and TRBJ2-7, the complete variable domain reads DGGITQSPKYLFRKEGQNVTLSCEQNLNHDAMYWYRQDPGQGLRLIYYSQIVNDFQKGDIAEGYSVSREKKESFPLTVTSAQKNPTAFYLCASSPQGRTAPYEQYFGPGTRLTVT.

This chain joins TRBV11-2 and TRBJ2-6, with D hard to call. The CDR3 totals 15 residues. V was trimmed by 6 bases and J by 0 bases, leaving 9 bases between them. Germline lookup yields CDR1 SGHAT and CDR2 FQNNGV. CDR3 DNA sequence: TGTGCCAGCAGAGATTTATTCTCTGGGGCCAACGTCCTGACTTTC. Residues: CASRDLFSGANVLTF.

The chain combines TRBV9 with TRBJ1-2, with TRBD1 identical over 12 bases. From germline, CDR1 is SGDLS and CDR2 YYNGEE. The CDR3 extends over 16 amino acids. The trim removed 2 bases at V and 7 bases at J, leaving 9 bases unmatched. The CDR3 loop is CASSVGTGGALSGYTF. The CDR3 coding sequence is TGTGCCAGCAGCGTGGGGACAGGGGGCGCATTAAGTGGCTACACCTTC.

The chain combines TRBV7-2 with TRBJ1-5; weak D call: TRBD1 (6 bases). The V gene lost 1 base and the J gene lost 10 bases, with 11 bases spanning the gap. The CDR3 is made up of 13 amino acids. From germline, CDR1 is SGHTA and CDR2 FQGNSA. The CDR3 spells CASSLVEDRPQHF. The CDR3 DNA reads TGTGCCAGCAGCTTAGTAGAGGACAGACCCCAGCATTTT. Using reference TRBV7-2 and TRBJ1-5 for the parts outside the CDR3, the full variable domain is GAGVSQSPSNKVTEKGKDVELRCDPISGHTALYWYRQSLGQGLEFLIYFQGNSAPDKSGLPSDRFSAERTGGSVSTLTIQRTQQEDSAVYLCASSLVEDRPQHFGDGTRLSIL.

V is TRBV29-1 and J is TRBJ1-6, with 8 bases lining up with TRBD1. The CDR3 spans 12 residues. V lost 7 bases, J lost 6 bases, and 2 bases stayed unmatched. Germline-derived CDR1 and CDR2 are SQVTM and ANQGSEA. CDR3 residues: CSAGQGNSPLHF. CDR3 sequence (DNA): TGCAGCGCCGGACAGGGTAATTCACCCCTCCACTTT.

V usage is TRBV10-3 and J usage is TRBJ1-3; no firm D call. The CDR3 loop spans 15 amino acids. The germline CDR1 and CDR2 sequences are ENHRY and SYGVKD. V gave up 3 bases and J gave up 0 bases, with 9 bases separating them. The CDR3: CAISEDRDSGNTIYF. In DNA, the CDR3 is TGTGCCATCAGTGAAGACCGAGACTCTGGAAACACCATATATTTT.

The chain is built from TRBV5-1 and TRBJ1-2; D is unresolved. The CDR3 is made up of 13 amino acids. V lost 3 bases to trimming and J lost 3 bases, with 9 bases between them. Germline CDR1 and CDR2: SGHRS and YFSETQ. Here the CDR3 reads CASSSGGDYGYTF. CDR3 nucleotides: TGCGCCAGCAGCTCTGGTGGGGACTATGGCTACACCTTC.

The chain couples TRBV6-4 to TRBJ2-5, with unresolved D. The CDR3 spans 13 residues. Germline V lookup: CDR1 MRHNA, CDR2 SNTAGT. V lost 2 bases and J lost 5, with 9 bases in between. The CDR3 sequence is CASSDRPRETQYF. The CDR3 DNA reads TGTGCCAGCAGTGACCGCCCGAGGGAGACCCAGTACTTC.

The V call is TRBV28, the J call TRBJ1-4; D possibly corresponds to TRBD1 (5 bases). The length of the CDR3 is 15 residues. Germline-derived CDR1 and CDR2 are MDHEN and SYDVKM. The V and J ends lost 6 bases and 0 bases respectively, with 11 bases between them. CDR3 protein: CASSSGGTTNEKLFF. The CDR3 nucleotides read TGTGCCAGCAGCTCGGGGGGGACAACTAATGAAAAACTGTTTTTT.

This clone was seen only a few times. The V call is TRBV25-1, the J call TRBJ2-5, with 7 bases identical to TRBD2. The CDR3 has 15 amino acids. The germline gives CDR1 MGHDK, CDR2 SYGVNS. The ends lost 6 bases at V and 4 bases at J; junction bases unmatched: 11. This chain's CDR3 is CASSAAGDFGETQYF. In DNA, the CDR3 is TGTGCCAGCAGCGCGGCGGGGGATTTTGGAGAGACCCAGTACTTC.

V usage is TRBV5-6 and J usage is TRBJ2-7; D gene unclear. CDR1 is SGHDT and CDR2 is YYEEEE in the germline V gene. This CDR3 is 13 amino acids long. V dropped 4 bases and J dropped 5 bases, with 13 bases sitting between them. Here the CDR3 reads CASSPTGVDEQYF. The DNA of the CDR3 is TGTGCCAGCAGCCCAACCGGCGTGGACGAGCAGTACTTC.

CDR3 amino acids: CASSPDWGDYGYTF. The CDR3, as DNA: TGTGCCAGCAGCCCCGACTGGGGAGACTATGGCTACACCTTC. The chain has TRBV7-2 and TRBJ1-2; D unresolved. CDR1 is SGHTA, CDR2 FQGNSA, per germline. V was pared by 5 bases and J by 3 bases, with 13 bases between. The CDR3 has 14 amino acids. Full variable domain (rest looked up from reference TRBV7-2 and TRBJ1-2): GAGVSQSPSNKVTEKGKDVELRCDPISGHTALYWYRQSLGQGLEFLIYFQGNSAPDKSGLPSDRFSAERTGGSVSTLTIQRTQQEDSAVYLCASSPDWGDYGYTFGSGTRLTVV.

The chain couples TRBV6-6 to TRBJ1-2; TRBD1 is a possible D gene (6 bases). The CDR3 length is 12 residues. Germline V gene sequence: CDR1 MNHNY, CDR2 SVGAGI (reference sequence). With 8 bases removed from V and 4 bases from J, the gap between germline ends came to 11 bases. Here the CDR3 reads CASFQQGYGYTF. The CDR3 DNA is TGTGCCAGCTTTCAACAGGGCTATGGCTACACCTTC.

CDR3 amino acids: CASSLVGGQYEQYF. The CDR3 DNA reads as TGCGCCAGCAGCTTGGTGGGGGGTCAATACGAGCAGTACTTC. The V call is TRBV5-1, the J call TRBJ2-7; possibly TRBD2 for D (6 bases). This CDR3 has 14 residues. Trimming took off 0 bases at V and 4 bases at J, with 11 bases between the two ends. Germline V gene lookup returns CDR1 SGHRS and CDR2 YFSETQ.

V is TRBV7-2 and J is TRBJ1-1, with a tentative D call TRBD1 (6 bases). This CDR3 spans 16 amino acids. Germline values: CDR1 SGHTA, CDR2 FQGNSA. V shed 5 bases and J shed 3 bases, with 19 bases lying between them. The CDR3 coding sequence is TGTGCCAGCAGCCTAAGAACCACAGGGACGTACACTGAAGCTTTCTTT. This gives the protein CASSLRTTGTYTEAFF.